This paragraph reports one TCR beta chain. With random hexamers, 0.5 to 1 ug RNA was reverse transcribed. TCRdb recomputed calls from the immunoSEQ multiplex PCR reads with MiXCR, one row per CDR3 protein. The data show roughly 250,000 distinct CDR3 sequences, 90% to 96% seen once. Peripheral blood CD8+ and CD4+ T cells were profiled by TCR beta sequencing. Recently defined diagnostic criteria classed the Susac syndrome patients as definite or probable. The record originates from a study of CD8 T cells in Susac syndrome. The overall study: Among sequenced Susac syndrome patients, more than five had active disease and roughly eight were in remission. When blood was collected, patients with Susac syndrome were therapy-naive, were taking corticosteroids, or were receiving intravenous immunoglobulin alone.

V gave up 0 bases and J gave up 7 bases, with 16 bases separating them. The V gene's germline CDR1 is SGDLS and CDR2 YYNGEE. This CDR3 comprises 15 residues. V is TRBV9 and J is TRBJ2-5; tentative D call: TRBD2 (5 bases). Input material: CD4+ T cells from PBMCs. The TCR originated in a human donor with Susac syndrome. DNA of the CDR3: TGTGCCAGCAGCGTAGGAGGTTGGACCAGCGGGACCCAGTACTTC. Translation gives CASSVGGWTSGTQYF.